Below are 22 T cell receptor beta chains sequenced from a single sample in a study of cytomegalovirus exposure and HLA in healthy donors. It was with 60 Vbeta and 13 Jbeta primers that the PCR ran. The data were produced by immunoSEQ multiplex PCR, yet TCRdb's version contains in-frame clones alone and is incomplete. The data show about 57,000 clones, approximately 80% seen once. Sequenced sample: PBMCs. The receptor source for this set is a male donor in good health and CMV-seronegative.

CDR3: CATSRDRGTGVKTYEQYF. DNA for the CDR3: TGTGCCACCAGCAGAGATAGGGGGACAGGGGTAAAGACCTACGAGCAGTACTTC. This rearrangement joins TRBV15 to TRBJ2-7; 10 nucleotides align to TRBD1. The CDR3 has 18 residues. After removal of 0 bases from V and 2 bases from J, the junction contained 10 bases not matched to a gene. Per germline, CDR1 LNHNV and CDR2 YYDKDF (reference sequence).

The chain joins TRBV11-3 to TRBJ1-1; D gene ambiguous. The V gene's germline CDR1 is SGHNT and CDR2 YENEEA. V was pared by 4 bases and J by 3 bases, with 9 bases between. The CDR3 runs 13 residues. CDR3 residues: CASSSDIDTEAFF. The DNA of the CDR3 is TGTGCCAGCAGCTCAGACATAGACACTGAAGCTTTCTTT.

The genes are TRBV19 and TRBJ1-3; perhaps TRBD1 as D (6 bases). V shed 4 bases and J shed 6 bases, with 16 bases lying between them. CDR3 length: 15 amino acids. Germline CDR1 reads LNHDA; CDR2 reads SQIVND (reference sequence). CDR3: CASSTPGQQENTIYF. In nucleotides, the CDR3 is TGTGCCAGTAGTACTCCCGGACAGCAGGAAAACACCATATATTTT.

The chain links TRBV5-1 to TRBJ2-7; the match to TRBD1 covers 9 bases. The CDR3 is made up of 16 amino acids. V lost 0 bases and J lost 2; bases outside the gene matches: 6. Germline CDR1 is SGHRS and CDR2 is YFSETQ. This chain's CDR3 is CASSLAGTGMPYEQYF. The CDR3 region has the DNA TGCGCCAGCAGCTTGGCCGGGACAGGGATGCCCTACGAGCAGTACTTC.

CDR3 sequence: CAWSVLNSNQPQHF. The CDR3 nucleotides read TGTGCCTGGAGTGTACTAAATAGCAATCAGCCCCAGCATTTT. The V and J genes are TRBV30 and TRBJ1-5; D gene uncertain. The V and J ends lost 0 bases and 0 bases respectively, with 6 bases between them. The CDR3 totals 14 residues. The germline CDR1 and CDR2 sequences are GTSNPN and SVGIG (reference sequence).

The rearrangement uses TRBV7-2 and TRBJ2-2, with TRBD2 matching over 10 bases. Trimming took 2 bases from V and 6 from J; bases not matched to a gene: 6. The germline V gene has CDR1 SGHTA and CDR2 FQGNSA. The CDR3 runs 16 residues. The CDR3 DNA sequence: TGTGCCAGCAGCTTACCTAGCGGGGGCTTCGCCGGGGAGCTGTTTTTT. Translated: CASSLPSGGFAGELFF. Based on the CDR3 plus reference TRBV7-2 and TRBJ2-2, the full variable domain is GAGVSQSPSNKVTEKGKDVELRCDPISGHTALYWYRQSLGQGLEFLIYFQGNSAPDKSGLPSDRFSAERTGGSVSTLTIQRTQQEDSAVYLCASSLPSGGFAGELFFGEGSRLTVL.

The chain links TRBV4-1 to TRBJ2-6, with 9 nucleotides matching TRBD1. V dropped 0 bases and J dropped 4; count of bases not matched to a gene: 7. This CDR3 contains 18 residues. CDR1 and CDR2 from the germline V gene are MGHRA and YSYEKL. CDR3 bases: TGCGCCAGCAGCCAAGAAGGGGACAGGGCTTCAGGGGCCAACGTCCTGACTTTC. It is translated as CASSQEGDRASGANVLTF.

The chain couples TRBV5-1 to TRBJ1-4, with D uncertain. Looked up from germline, CDR1 is SGHRS and CDR2 is YFSETQ. V was shortened by 4 bases and J by 0 bases, with 10 bases between the two germline ends. The CDR3 totals 15 residues. CDR3 DNA: TGCGCCAGCAGCCTCAACGGTGCAACTAATGAAAAACTGTTTTTT. Protein sequence: CASSLNGATNEKLFF. The full variable domain, with the rest looked up from reference TRBV5-1 and TRBJ1-4, is KAGVTQTPRYLIKTRGQQVTLSCSPISGHRSVSWYQQTPGQGLQFLFEYFSETQRNKGNFPGRFSGRQFSNSRSEMNVSTLELGDSALYLCASSLNGATNEKLFFGSGTQLSVL.

This clone was seen more than once but under ten times. The chain has TRBV7-2 and TRBJ1-2; 7 nucleotides align to TRBD1. Germline CDR1 SGHTA, CDR2 FQGNSA. After removal of 5 bases from V and 7 bases from J, the junction contained 19 bases not matched to a gene. This CDR3 has 17 residues. The DNA for the CDR3 is TGTGCCAGCAGCCCCCAGGGGGGCACGTATACAGAAGGTGGCTACACCTTC. Translating gives CASSPQGGTYTEGGYTF. Full variable domain (outside the CDR3, taken from reference TRBV7-2 and TRBJ1-2): GAGVSQSPSNKVTEKGKDVELRCDPISGHTALYWYRQSLGQGLEFLIYFQGNSAPDKSGLPSDRFSAERTGGSVSTLTIQRTQQEDSAVYLCASSPQGGTYTEGGYTFGSGTRLTVV.

The chain joins TRBV5-4 to TRBJ2-5; a possible D gene is TRBD2 (6 bases). From germline, CDR1 is SGHNT and CDR2 YYREEE (reference sequence). CDR3 length: 18 amino acids. The germline V and J ends were trimmed by 1 base and 0 bases, with 19 bases remaining between them. As DNA, the CDR3 is TGTGCCAGCAGCTTGTTCCCCGGGACTTCCCCGTACCAAGAGACCCAGTACTTC. This translates into CASSLFPGTSPYQETQYF.

This clone came up a few times. The CDR3 DNA is TGTGCCATCAGTGGGGAGGCCAGGGGGCCGGGCACAGATACGCAGTATTTT. Its translation is CAISGEARGPGTDTQYF. The chain links TRBV10-3 to TRBJ2-3; 8 nucleotides match TRBD1. The CDR3 loop spans 17 amino acids. In germline, CDR1 is ENHRY, CDR2 SYGVKD. Trimming cost V 4 bases and J 1 base; bases outside gene matches: 10.

This rearrangement joins TRBV7-6 to TRBJ2-1; 8 nucleotides match TRBD1. V was clipped by 0 bases and J by 4 bases; unmatched bases: 8. Germline CDR1 reads SGHVS; CDR2 reads FNYEAQ. The CDR3 is made up of 17 amino acids. This CDR3 is CASSLAVGQGAYNEQFF. The CDR3 DNA follows: TGTGCCAGCAGCTTAGCGGTCGGTCAGGGGGCGTACAATGAGCAGTTCTTC.

The genes are TRBV7-2 and TRBJ1-1; the match to TRBD1 covers 9 bases. The CDR3 is made up of 16 amino acids. V lost 5 bases to trimming and J lost 0 bases; unmatched junction nucleotides: 7. Germline lookup yields CDR1 SGHTA and CDR2 FQGNSA. The CDR3 is CASSRDRGWMNTEAFF. In nucleotides, the CDR3 is TGTGCCAGCAGCCGTGACAGGGGGTGGATGAACACTGAAGCTTTCTTT.

Note on this clone: Germline is not matched at one junction end, which may reflect a read error. The rearrangement uses TRBV7-9 and TRBJ2-6, with 10 bases identical to TRBD1. The CDR3 is made up of 18 amino acids. Germline loops: CDR1 SEHNR, CDR2 FQNEAQ (reference sequence). The CDR3, as DNA: TGTTCCAGCAGCTTAGCTCGGGGACAGGGGAATGGGGCCAACGTCCTGACTTTC. It encodes CSSSLARGQGNGANVLTF.

This clone occurred once. V and J are TRBV7-3 and TRBJ2-2, with TRBD1 as a possible D gene (6 bases). Trimming took 5 bases from V and 6 from J, leaving 16 bases between them. CDR1 is SGHTA, CDR2 FQGTGA, per germline. This CDR3 has 15 residues. The CDR3 DNA reads as TGTGCCAGCAGCCGGACCAGACAGGCCGCCGGGGAGCTGTTTTTT. It translates to CASSRTRQAAGELFF.

CDR3: CASNGQGNTEAFF. The CDR3 coding sequence is TGTGCCAGCAATGGACAGGGAAACACTGAAGCTTTCTTT. The V gene is TRBV2, the J gene TRBJ1-1; TRBD1 matches 8 bases. With V trimmed by 7 bases and J by 2 bases, 3 bases remained unmatched. This CDR3 comprises 13 residues. CDR1 is SNHLY and CDR2 is FYNNEI in the germline V gene.

The chain combines TRBV5-1 with TRBJ1-3, with 8 positions matching TRBD1. Unmatched junction bases numbered 4, after V lost 4 bases and J lost 4 bases. Germline values: CDR1 SGHRS, CDR2 YFSETQ. The CDR3 covers 14 residues. The CDR3 sequence is CASSPTGGGNTIYF. CDR3 nucleotide sequence: TGCGCCAGCAGCCCCACAGGGGGAGGAAACACCATATATTTT.

J is TRBJ2-1 and V is TRBV7-3; TRBD2 matches 8 bases. Germline assignment: CDR1 SGHTA and CDR2 FQGTGA. There are 15 residues in the CDR3. J gave up 2 bases and V 4 bases, and 4 bases lay outside the gene matches. The CDR3 DNA follows: TGTGCCAGCAGCTCCCGCGGGGGGCCCTACAATGAGCAGTTCTTC. As protein: CASSSRGGPYNEQFF.

The J gene is TRBJ1-3, the V gene TRBV7-3, with 9 bases aligning to TRBD1. Germline loops: CDR1 SGHTA, CDR2 FQGTGA. This CDR3 comprises 17 residues. J lost 1 base, V lost 5 bases, and 9 bases had no gene match. The CDR3, as DNA: TGTGCCAGCAGCGAACCTGGACAGGGGACTTCTGGAAACACCATATATTTT. Amino acids: CASSEPGQGTSGNTIYF.

The rearrangement links TRBV5-4 to TRBJ2-1, with TRBD1 identical over 9 bases. This CDR3 comprises 15 residues. V lost 1 base to trimming and J lost 7 bases; unmatched junction nucleotides: 6. Germline lookup yields CDR1 SGHNT and CDR2 YYREEE (reference sequence). The CDR3 bases are TGTGCCAGCAGCTTGATCGGGACAGGGTGGAATGAGCAGTTCTTC. Its protein product is CASSLIGTGWNEQFF.

V and J are TRBV4-2 and TRBJ1-1; no clear D gene. V lost 0 bases and J 2 bases, leaving 7 bases between the germline ends. The germline CDR1 and CDR2 sequences are LGHNA and YNFKEQ. The CDR3 consists of 14 residues. The CDR3 spells CASSQEDFNTEAFF. CDR3 nucleotides: TGTGCCAGCAGCCAAGAAGACTTTAACACTGAAGCTTTCTTT.

The chain joins TRBV7-9 to TRBJ1-2; TRBD1 is a possible D gene (5 bases). The CDR3 totals 15 residues. Trimming stripped 4 bases from V and 4 bases from J, with 16 bases between. CDR1 and CDR2 (germline): SEHNR, FQNEAQ (reference sequence). CDR3: CASSYFAGPIYGYTF. The CDR3 region has the DNA TGTGCCAGCAGCTACTTCGCAGGGCCAATCTATGGCTACACCTTC.